A single sample gave rise to the 23 T cell receptor beta chains below, sequenced in a study of cytomegalovirus exposure and HLA in healthy donors. This PCR relied on a set of 60 Vbeta primers and 13 Jbeta primers. Some clones are missing from TCRdb's copy, which holds only in-frame ones; the method was immunoSEQ multiplex PCR. The data show a few hundred thousand clones, about 80% seen once. Material for sequencing was PBMCs. These receptors all stem from a woman aged 40 to 50 in good health and CMV-seronegative.

This sequence joins TRBV6-1 and TRBJ1-2, with TRBD1 identical over 7 bases. V was pared by 1 base and J by 14 bases, with 4 bases of the junction left unmatched. Germline CDR1 is MNHNS and CDR2 is SASEGT. The CDR3 extends over 11 amino acids. The CDR3 region has the DNA TGTGCCAGCAGTGAAGTACGGGACAGTACCTTC. Protein: CASSEVRDSTF.

The CDR3 DNA reads as TGTGCCAGCACCGAGGACAGGGATAGGAGAAATGGCTACACCTTC. Encoded protein: CASTEDRDRRNGYTF. The J gene is TRBJ1-2, the V gene TRBV28, with 8 bases identical to TRBD1. CDR3 length: 15 residues. V trimming: 7 bases; J trimming: 6 bases; junction bases outside the gene matches: 13. CDR1 MDHEN and CDR2 SYDVKM come from the germline V gene.

The rearrangement links TRBV11-2 to TRBJ1-5; D unclear. Germline CDR1 SGHAT, CDR2 FQNNGV. The CDR3 runs to 13 residues. V was cut by 0 bases and J by 6 bases, with 6 bases left in between. The CDR3 region is CASSLDQRQPQHF. The CDR3 bases are TGTGCCAGCAGCTTAGACCAGCGTCAGCCCCAGCATTTT.

The chain is built from TRBV7-2 and TRBJ2-7; 11 bases fit TRBD2. Germline V gives CDR1 SGHTA, CDR2 FQGNSA. This CDR3 has 15 residues. V shed 5 bases and J 3 bases; nucleotides not matched to a gene: 6. The CDR3 region has the DNA TGTGCCAGCAGCCTACGACTAGCGGGAAGCTACGAGCAGTACTTC. This translates into CASSLRLAGSYEQYF.

This chain's CDR3 is CSVVVGQGVGDTQYF. The DNA of the CDR3 is TGCAGCGTTGTAGTGGGACAGGGGGTCGGGGATACGCAGTATTTT. V gene TRBV29-1 combines with J gene TRBJ2-3, with 11 bases fitting TRBD1. Germline loops: CDR1 SQVTM, CDR2 ANQGSEA. The CDR3 sequence is 15 residues long. With 4 bases clipped from V and 6 bases from J, the junction kept 9 bases outside the gene matches.

The chain carries TRBV7-3 and TRBJ2-3; D might be TRBD1 (7 bases). This CDR3 spans 14 amino acids. V was shortened by 8 bases and J by 6 bases, with 18 bases between the two germline ends. CDR1 and CDR2 (germline): SGHTA, FQGTGA. This chain's CDR3 is CASGRTGPGDTQYF. The CDR3 DNA reads TGTGCCAGCGGGAGGACAGGACCGGGGGATACGCAGTATTTT.

This clone came up a few times. The rearrangement uses TRBV5-1 and TRBJ2-6; D is perhaps TRBD2 (6 bases). There are 17 residues in the CDR3. V lost 4 bases and J lost 2, with 16 bases in between. CDR1 and CDR2 (germline): SGHRS, YFSETQ. The chain's CDR3 is CASSPNMREAGANVLTF. The CDR3 nucleotides read TGCGCCAGCAGCCCTAACATGAGGGAGGCTGGGGCCAACGTCCTGACTTTC.

DNA for the CDR3: TGTGCCAGCAGTTTATCGCCTTTTCGACTAGCGGCTGGGGCCAACGTCCTGACTTTC. This gives the protein CASSLSPFRLAAGANVLTF. The J gene is TRBJ2-6, the V gene TRBV27; 9 bases map to TRBD2. This CDR3 spans 19 amino acids. Per germline, CDR1 MNHEY and CDR2 SMNVEV (reference sequence). V was clipped by 0 bases and J by 2 bases; unmatched bases: 8.

The chain recombines TRBV10-1 with TRBJ1-1; TRBD1 matches at 8 bases. V gave up 7 bases and J gave up 0 bases; unmatched junction bases: 7. The CDR3 has 15 amino acids. Germline V CDR1 and CDR2: WNHNN, SYGVQD (reference sequence). This chain's CDR3 is CASTRDRSMNTEAFF. In nucleotides, the CDR3 is TGCGCCAGCACCCGGGACAGGAGTATGAACACTGAAGCTTTCTTT.

This clone was seen once. The chain employs TRBV11-2 and TRBJ1-2, with D possibly being TRBD1 (5 bases). This CDR3 region has 13 residues. Per the germline V gene, CDR1 is SGHAT and CDR2 is FQNNGV. The CDR3 here is CAAGPGGWDGYTF. CDR3 DNA sequence: TGTGCGGCAGGGCCCGGCGGATGGGATGGCTACACCTTC.

The chain carries TRBV14 and TRBJ1-2, with TRBD1 matching over 7 bases. Germline V CDR1 and CDR2: SGHDN, FVKESK. CDR3 length: 17 residues. The trim removed 1 base at V and 4 bases at J, leaving 12 bases unmatched. The CDR3 sequence: CASSQGRRTGAGYGYTF. The CDR3, as DNA: TGTGCCAGCAGCCAAGGACGGAGAACAGGGGCTGGCTATGGCTACACCTTC.

The rearrangement links TRBV9 to TRBJ2-7, with 8 bases identical to TRBD2. Germline lookup yields CDR1 SGDLS and CDR2 YYNGEE. The CDR3 is made up of 15 amino acids. V trimming: 0 bases; J trimming: 7 bases; junction bases outside the gene matches: 9. CDR3 coding DNA: TGTGCCAGCAGCGTAGAGTCGGGGGGGCTAAGGGAGCAGTACTTC. Protein product: CASSVESGGLREQYF. The full variable domain, its missing parts supplied by reference TRBV9 and TRBJ2-7, is DSGVTQTPKHLITATGQRVTLRCSPRSGDLSVYWYQQSLDQGLQFLIQYYNGEERAKGNILERFSAQQFPDLHSELNLSSLELGDSALYFCASSVESGGLREQYFGPGTRLTVT.

The gene calls are TRBV23-1 and TRBJ2-2, with TRBD2 as a possible D gene (6 bases). TRBV23-1 falls under the ORF class, with uncertain function. The CDR3 covers 17 residues. Trimming took off 0 bases at V and 1 base at J, with 12 bases between the two ends. CDR3 sequence reads: CASSQSRGLENTGELFF. Here the CDR3 DNA reads TGCGCCAGCAGTCAATCACGGGGACTCGAGAACACCGGGGAGCTGTTTTTT.

The chain links TRBV7-9 to TRBJ2-5; 7 bases map to TRBD1. J gave up 3 bases and V 5 bases, and 0 bases lay outside the gene matches. The CDR3 totals 12 residues. CDR1 SEHNR and CDR2 FQNEAQ come from the germline V gene (reference sequence). The DNA for the CDR3 is TGTGCCAGCAGCGACAGGGAAGAGACCCAGTACTTC. Translating gives CASSDREETQYF.

The chain couples TRBV5-1 to TRBJ2-7; the match to TRBD2 covers 8 bases. Unmatched junction bases numbered 7, after V lost 0 bases and J lost 5 bases. The CDR3 covers 15 residues. The V gene's germline CDR1 is SGHRS and CDR2 YFSETQ. The CDR3 protein is CASSLALHGGDEQYF. CDR3 DNA: TGCGCCAGCAGCTTGGCGTTACACGGGGGGGACGAGCAGTACTTC.

This clone turned up a few times. The chain employs TRBV30 and TRBJ2-7; TRBD1 agrees at 7 bases. CDR1 is GTSNPN and CDR2 is SVGIG in the germline V gene (reference sequence). There are 13 residues in the CDR3. V lost 5 bases, J lost 6 bases, and 10 bases stayed unmatched. For the CDR3, the DNA is TGTGCCTGGGATACTACAGGGGCCAGCGAGCAGTACTTC. The encoded protein is CAWDTTGASEQYF.

About this clone: At one end the junction does not follow the germline gene, possibly because of a read error. This sequence joins TRBV7-9 and TRBJ2-7; the D is unclear. Germline loops: CDR1 SEHNR, CDR2 FQNEAQ (reference sequence). The CDR3 extends over 11 amino acids. The CDR3 region is CSSSQNYEQYF. In DNA, the CDR3 is TGTTCCAGCAGCCAGAACTACGAGCAGTACTTC.

V is TRBV15 and J is TRBJ1-4, with D unclear. Looked up from germline, CDR1 is LNHNV and CDR2 is YYDKDF (reference sequence). This CDR3 spans 19 amino acids. The V end lost 0 bases, the J end lost 0 bases, and 17 bases lay between the germline ends. For the CDR3, the DNA is TGTGCCACCAGCAGAGACCAAATCCCGGGAAGAGCAACTAATGAAAAACTGTTTTTT. It yields the protein CATSRDQIPGRATNEKLFF.

This chain connects TRBV7-3 to TRBJ2-2, with a tentative D call TRBD1 (5 bases). Germline V gene lookup returns CDR1 SGHTA and CDR2 FQGTGA. V lost 5 bases to trimming and J lost 1 base, with 8 bases between them. The CDR3 length is 14 residues. The CDR3 loop is CASSPQGNTGELFF. As DNA, the CDR3 is TGTGCCAGCAGCCCCCAGGGGAACACCGGGGAGCTGTTTTTT.

The chain couples TRBV29-1 to TRBJ1-1; D gene ambiguous. V was pared by 1 base and J by 5 bases, with 17 bases between. CDR1 SQVTM and CDR2 ANQGSEA come from the germline V gene. The CDR3 runs to 15 residues. This CDR3 is CSVEGESGRGTEAFF. The CDR3 DNA is TGCAGCGTTGAAGGAGAGAGCGGAAGAGGAACTGAAGCTTTCTTT.

Written as DNA, the CDR3 is TGTGCCAGCAGCTTAAGGGGCCCGGGACAGGTCCCCTACGAGCAGTACTTC. This gives the protein CASSLRGPGQVPYEQYF. This chain uses TRBV7-6 with TRBJ2-7, with 8 bases that match TRBD1. J lost 2 bases, V lost 2 bases, and 11 bases had no gene match. The CDR3 has 17 amino acids. Germline V gene data show CDR1 as SGHVS and CDR2 as FNYEAQ.

The chain is built from TRBV5-1 and TRBJ2-3; 12 nucleotides match TRBD2. J lost 6 bases, V lost 3 bases, and 2 bases had no gene match. The length of the CDR3 is 14 residues. Germline V CDR1 and CDR2: SGHRS, YFSETQ. This chain's CDR3 is CASSWTSGVDTQYF. The CDR3 region has the DNA TGCGCCAGCAGCTGGACTAGCGGGGTGGATACGCAGTATTTT.

The chain has TRBV5-1 and TRBJ2-3, with 10 bases lining up with TRBD1. This CDR3 is built from 14 residues. With 2 bases clipped from V and 7 bases from J, the junction kept 4 bases outside the gene matches. Germline V CDR1 and CDR2: SGHRS, YFSETQ. CDR3 in amino acids: CASSFRQGANTQYF. The CDR3 DNA reads as TGCGCCAGCAGCTTCCGACAGGGGGCAAATACGCAGTATTTT.